This entry concerns a single TCR beta chain. Its target is unknown. Here immunoSEQ multiplex PCR was the method, and the copy in TCRdb shows in-frame clones only, minus some. The table has approximately 100,000 clones, approximately 96% seen once. The CDR3 length is 15 residues. The V end was cut by 0 bases, the J end by 5 bases, with 14 bases between. Germline CDR1 reads LGHDT; CDR2 reads YNNKEL (reference sequence). This entry belongs to a study of T cell responses to AZD1222 COVID-19 vaccine. Whole-study results and caveats: Repertoire sampling happened only post peak T cell response. Two doses of AZD1222 preceded a rise in Spike-specific TCR breadth and depth. Distributed over spike, vaccine-associated CD4 TCRs predominated at 160-218 and 743-854. Donor demographics were predominantly white British with a female majority; clonal diversity may be underestimated.

The TCR originated in an adult in good health. The sample here was peripheral blood, taken on day 0 of AZD1222 vaccination. The chain joins TRBV3-1 (or the pseudogene TRBV3-2) to TRBJ2-7; D gene uncertain. The CDR3 DNA is TGTGCCAGCAGCCAAGACCACGTCCCAGCCCACGAGCAGTACTTC. Residues: CASSQDHVPAHEQYF.